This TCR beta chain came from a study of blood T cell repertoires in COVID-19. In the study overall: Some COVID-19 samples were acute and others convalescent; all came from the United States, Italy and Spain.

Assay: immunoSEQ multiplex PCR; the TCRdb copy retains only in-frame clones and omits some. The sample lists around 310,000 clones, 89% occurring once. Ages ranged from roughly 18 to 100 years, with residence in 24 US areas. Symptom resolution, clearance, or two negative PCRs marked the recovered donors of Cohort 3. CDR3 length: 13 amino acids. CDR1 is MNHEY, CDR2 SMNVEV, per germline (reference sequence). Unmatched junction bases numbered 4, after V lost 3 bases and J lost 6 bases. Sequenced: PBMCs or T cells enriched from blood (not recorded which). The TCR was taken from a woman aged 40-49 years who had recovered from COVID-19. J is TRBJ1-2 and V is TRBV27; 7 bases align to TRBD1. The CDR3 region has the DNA TGTGCCAGCAGTTTTCAGGGGGGAGATGGCTACACCTTC. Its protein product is CASSFQGGDGYTF.